This TCR delta chain was obtained from a study of gamma-delta chains in newborns, infants, children. Study information: Microbial exposure reportedly drives polyclonal innate γδ T cell expansion after birth.

CDR1 and CDR2 (germline): GEAIGNYY, EKD. This CDR3 region has 19 residues. Losses at the gene ends were 3 bases for V and 4 bases for J; bases not matched to a gene: 12. This clone is classed as medium-sized. TCRdb re-called the reads using CATT. The table records around 6,700 delta-chain clones, 0.55% to 0.7% of them present only once. The receptor was isolated from a child who was a newborn, infant or young child, either healthy, febrile or measles-vaccinated (not recorded which). The V gene is TRDV2, the J gene TRDJ3; 9 bases line up with TRDD3. The sample consisted of blood. The CDR3 spells CACDSPGQGDTWDTRQMFF. CDR3 nucleotides: TGTGCCTGTGACTCCCCCGGTCAGGGGGATACATGGGACACCCGACAGATGTTTTTC.